These 16 T cell receptor beta chains share one sample of origin, sequenced in a study of T cells after yellow fever vaccination (dated by TCRdb to the late 2010s). The library came from 5' RACE. Sequencing used an Illumina NovaSeq 6000. The public sequencing data were trimmed at Q25 with fastp and processed into clonotypes with MiXCR by TCRdb, which kept only in-frame beta chains. Each entry merges the rows of one CDR3 protein and shows their most common DNA and genes. This sample comprises hundreds of thousands of distinct CDR3 sequences, about 4% of them detected only once. The ten largest account for just under 25% of the sample. The treatment or condition label, read with the paper, signifies: live attenuated yellow fever vaccine strain. The sample consisted of PBMCs, taken 5 days after the yellow fever booster vaccination. The receptors originated from a man aged 18-30 years who received the YFV17D yellow fever vaccine.

J is TRBJ2-1 and V is TRBV24-1; maybe TRBD2 (5 bases). Germline V gene sequence: CDR1 KGHDR, CDR2 SFDVKD. The CDR3 runs to 16 residues. V gave up 5 bases and J gave up 7 bases, with 20 bases separating them. The chain's CDR3 is CATSAPGRSRGNEQFF. In DNA, the CDR3 is TGTGCCACCAGTGCCCCCGGGCGGTCCCGGGGAAATGAGCAGTTCTTC.

V usage is TRBV6-6 and J usage is TRBJ1-6; TRBD1 aligns across 9 bases. The CDR3 spans 16 residues. The J segment lost 2 bases and the V segment lost 6 bases, leaving 5 bases of the junction unmatched. Looked up from germline, CDR1 is MNHNY and CDR2 is SVGAGI (reference sequence). The CDR3 DNA reads TGTGCCAGCAGCCTCGGACAGGGGCCCTATAATTCACCCCTCCACTTT. Translating it yields CASSLGQGPYNSPLHF.

The chain links TRBV7-6 to TRBJ2-1; TRBD2 might be the D (5 bases). Germline V lookup: CDR1 SGHVS, CDR2 FNYEAQ. This CDR3 has 15 amino acids. V was pared by 7 bases and J by 7 bases, with 20 bases between. As DNA, the CDR3 is TGTGCCAGCACCCCCCCCCTAGCTGGCTTTAATGAGCAGTTCTTC. As protein: CASTPPLAGFNEQFF.

The chain uses TRBV2 and TRBJ2-2; 7 bases map to TRBD1. Trimming at V came to 5 bases and at J to 7 bases, leaving 7 bases not matched to a gene. This CDR3 has 14 residues. The germline gives CDR1 SNHLY, CDR2 FYNNEI. Here the CDR3 reads CASSLTGRSGELFF. In nucleotides, the CDR3 is TGTGCCAGCAGTCTGACAGGGCGGAGCGGGGAGCTGTTTTTT.

This chain links TRBV29-1 with TRBJ2-2; D is possibly TRBD1 or TRBD2 (6 bases each). The CDR3 sequence is 13 residues long. Germline V gene lookup returns CDR1 SQVTM and CDR2 ANQGSEA. CDR3 DNA sequence: TGCGTGCTAGGGGGGCCGAACACCGGGGAGCTGTTTTTT. Encoded protein: CVLGGPNTGELFF.

This clonotype has at least ten counts. V and J are TRBV5-5 and TRBJ2-7; 8 bases line up with TRBD1. The CDR3 contains 14 residues. V was clipped by 4 bases and J by 4 bases; unmatched bases: 7. CDR1 is SGHKS and CDR2 is YYEKEE in the germline V gene (reference sequence). Here the CDR3 reads CASSRGQGAYEQYF. As DNA, the CDR3 is TGTGCCAGCAGCCGGGGGCAGGGGGCTTACGAGCAGTACTTC.

This rearrangement joins TRBV7-7 to TRBJ2-2, with D uncertain. With 6 bases removed from V and 1 base from J, the gap between germline ends came to 9 bases. Per the germline V gene, CDR1 is SSHAT and CDR2 is FNYEAQ (reference sequence). This CDR3 is 14 amino acids long. DNA for the CDR3: TGTGCCAGCAGGTCCCCGGGGAACACCGGGGAGCTGTTTTTT. This gives the protein CASRSPGNTGELFF.

The table lists this clonotype with a few counts. The chain combines TRBV9 with TRBJ1-5; D gene ambiguous. This CDR3 is built from 15 residues. Trimming removed 3 bases from V and 0 bases from J, with 10 bases in between. Germline V gene sequence: CDR1 SGDLS, CDR2 YYNGEE. This CDR3 reads CASSAGGDSNQPQHF. The CDR3, as DNA: TGTGCCAGCAGCGCCGGAGGTGATAGCAATCAGCCCCAGCATTTT.

There are a few counts of this clonotype. The rearrangement joins TRBV7-3 to TRBJ2-3; 9 bases fit TRBD2. V lost 5 bases, J lost 4 bases, and 1 base stayed unmatched. This CDR3 contains 13 residues. In germline, CDR1 is SGHTA, CDR2 FQGTGA. The CDR3 protein is CASSGGGADTQYF. The CDR3, as DNA: TGTGCCAGCAGCGGCGGGGGGGCAGATACGCAGTATTTT.

This clonotype showed up many times. V usage is TRBV20-1 and J usage is TRBJ1-3, with TRBD1 identical over 7 bases. The CDR3 totals 15 residues. Germline V lookup: CDR1 DFQATT, CDR2 SNEGSKA (reference sequence). Trimming cost V 6 bases and J 3 bases; bases outside gene matches: 11. The CDR3 is CSAPWGGGHGNTIYF. The DNA for the CDR3 is TGCAGTGCGCCCTGGGGAGGGGGCCATGGAAACACCATATATTTT.

This clonotype was seen ten or more times. This chain connects TRBV5-1 to TRBJ1-2, with 8 bases identical to TRBD1. Trimming at V came to 1 base and at J to 3 bases, leaving 2 bases not matched to a gene. The CDR3 spans 14 residues. The V gene's germline CDR1 is SGHRS and CDR2 YFSETQ. The CDR3 region is CASSLSGGDYGYTF. The CDR3 bases are TGCGCCAGCAGCTTGTCAGGGGGCGACTATGGCTACACCTTC.

The V call is TRBV7-3, the J call TRBJ2-2, with TRBD1 matching over 8 bases. Germline assignment: CDR1 SGHTA and CDR2 FQGTGA. The CDR3 contains 15 residues. Trimming cost V 6 bases and J 8 bases; bases outside gene matches: 11. This CDR3 reads CASSSTGDGLGELFF. The CDR3 nucleotides are TGTGCCAGCAGTTCGACAGGGGACGGTTTGGGGGAGCTGTTTTTT. The full variable domain, completed using reference TRBV7-3 and TRBJ2-2, is GAGVSQTPSNKVTEKGKYVELRCDPISGHTALYWYRQSLGQGPEFLIYFQGTGAADDSGLPNDRFFAVRPEGSVSTLKIQRTERGDSAVYLCASSSTGDGLGELFFGEGSRLTVL.

This clonotype was recorded at least ten times. The J gene is TRBJ2-1, the V gene TRBV6-1; 12 nucleotides line up with TRBD2. Germline CDR1 reads MNHNS; CDR2 reads SASEGT. V lost 8 bases to trimming and J lost 9 bases; unmatched junction nucleotides: 11. The CDR3 has 15 amino acids. The CDR3 here is CASAPLAGGPVEQFF. The DNA for the CDR3 is TGTGCCAGCGCCCCTCTAGCGGGGGGGCCGGTTGAGCAGTTCTTC.

The chain couples TRBV3-1 to TRBJ1-1, with D unresolved. Looked up from germline, CDR1 is LGHDT and CDR2 is YNNKEL (reference sequence). The CDR3 sequence is 13 residues long. Between the trimmed V and J ends, which lost 0 bases and 5 bases, there was a span of 7 bases. DNA of the CDR3: TGTGCCAGCAGCCAAGAGGGGAGAACTGAAGCTTTCTTT. Translation: CASSQEGRTEAFF.

This clonotype was recorded a few times. The chain combines TRBV12-3 or TRBV12-4 with TRBJ2-3; the match to TRBD2 covers 10 bases. CDR3 length: 16 residues. V gave up 5 bases and J gave up 8 bases; unmatched junction bases: 13. The CDR3 spells CASSQTTSGVSGTQYF. The CDR3 DNA reads as TGTGCCAGCAGTCAAACTACTAGCGGGGTCTCGGGTACGCAGTATTTT.

This clonotype has a handful of counts. V and J are TRBV4-1 and TRBJ2-1; D is unclear. The CDR3 runs 14 residues. The germline V gene has CDR1 MGHRA and CDR2 YSYEKL. Trimming took 3 bases from V and 6 from J, leaving 12 bases between them. CDR3: CASSQDGTANEQFF. CDR3 coding DNA: TGCGCCAGCAGCCAGGACGGAACAGCCAATGAGCAGTTCTTC.